These 17 T cell receptor beta chains originate from one sample sequenced in a study of blood T cell repertoires in COVID-19. The assay was immunoSEQ multiplex PCR, and TCRdb's table has in-frame clones only and misses some. The table lists around 300,000 clones, around 90% of them singletons. The source material was PBMCs or T cells enriched from blood (not recorded which). These TCRs come from a woman between 35 and 50 years old who had recovered from COVID-19.

The chain employs TRBV29-1 and TRBJ1-1; 7 nucleotides agree with TRBD1. V lost 5 bases to trimming and J lost 4 bases; unmatched junction nucleotides: 16. From germline, CDR1 is SQVTM and CDR2 ANQGSEA. The CDR3 is 16 residues long. CDR3 DNA sequence: TGCAGCGTTTATAGGGGACAGCAGGCCATGGGCACTGAAGCTTTCTTT. It codes for CSVYRGQQAMGTEAFF.

The rearrangement joins TRBV19 to TRBJ2-2, with TRBD1 identical over 9 bases. This CDR3 is built from 14 residues. CDR1 and CDR2 (germline): LNHDA, SQIVND (reference sequence). With 11 bases clipped from V and 2 bases from J, the junction kept 6 bases outside the gene matches. The CDR3 DNA follows: TGTGCCGCTAGGGACAGGGATAACACCGGGGAGCTGTTTTTT. Protein sequence: CAARDRDNTGELFF.

The gene calls are TRBV6-2 or TRBV6-3 and TRBJ1-2; TRBD1 might be the D (6 bases). CDR3 size: 15 residues. The ends were cut back, 5 bases at V and 4 bases at J, with 17 bases in the middle. CDR1 and CDR2 (germline): MNHEY, SVGEGT. CDR3: CASSPRGGQSYGYTF. CDR3 in DNA: TGTGCCAGCAGTCCGAGGGGGGGCCAGAGCTATGGCTACACCTTC.

The genes are TRBV10-1 and TRBJ2-5; 11 nucleotides match TRBD2. Germline CDR1 is WNHNN and CDR2 is SYGVQD (reference sequence). The CDR3 length is 17 residues. Losses at the gene ends were 5 bases for V and 5 bases for J; bases not matched to a gene: 13. Here the CDR3 DNA reads TGCGCCAGCAGTCAGACCGGGACTAGCGGTGGGGGGGAGACCCAGTACTTC. It specifies CASSQTGTSGGGETQYF.

The genes are TRBV7-2 and TRBJ2-3; TRBD2 matches 12 bases. After removal of 4 bases from V and 1 base from J, the junction contained 9 bases not matched to a gene. This CDR3 has 18 amino acids. Germline-derived CDR1 and CDR2 are SGHTA and FQGNSA. DNA of the CDR3: TGTGCCAGCAGCTCGTTCCCGGGACTAGCGGGTGGCACAGATACGCAGTATTTT. Translating gives CASSSFPGLAGGTDTQYF.

The chain is built from TRBV19 and TRBJ1-2; TRBD1 matches at 7 bases. V lost 3 bases, J lost 7 bases, and 2 bases stayed unmatched. The germline V gene has CDR1 LNHDA and CDR2 SQIVND (reference sequence). The CDR3 is 12 residues long. Here the CDR3 DNA reads TGTGCCAGTAGTATGACAGGGCTTGGCTACACCTTC. It specifies CASSMTGLGYTF.

The chain is built from TRBV5-1 and TRBJ1-2, with a possible D match to TRBD1 (6 bases). CDR1 and CDR2 (germline): SGHRS, YFSETQ. Trimming took 0 bases from V and 8 from J, leaving 8 bases between them. CDR3 size: 12 residues. CDR3 sequence (DNA): TGCGCCAGCAGCTTGGACAGGGAAGGCTACACCTTC. It yields the protein CASSLDREGYTF.

The genes are TRBV2 and TRBJ2-2, with D maybe TRBD1 (5 bases). Germline V gene lookup returns CDR1 SNHLY and CDR2 FYNNEI. There are 14 residues in the CDR3. V lost 4 bases and J lost 3, with 9 bases in between. The CDR3, as DNA: TGTGCCAGCAGTGCAGGGTTGGACACCGGGGAGCTGTTTTTT. This encodes CASSAGLDTGELFF.

The chain uses TRBV7-3 and TRBJ2-1; a possible D gene is TRBD2 (6 bases). In germline, CDR1 is SGHTA, CDR2 FQGTGA. There are 14 residues in the CDR3. Trimming shortened V by 5 bases and J by 9 bases, and 17 bases separated the two germline ends. CDR3 DNA sequence: TGTGCCAGCAGCCCTGGGACGGGAGTTGGTGAGCAGTTCTTC. Its translation is CASSPGTGVGEQFF.

The chain uses TRBV6-5 and TRBJ1-1, with D perhaps matching TRBD1 (6 bases). This CDR3 has 16 amino acids. Looked up from germline, CDR1 is MNHEY and CDR2 is SVGAGI. Trimming took 0 bases from V and 0 from J, leaving 11 bases between them. CDR3 nucleotides: TGTGCCAGCAGTTACTCCCGGGACATATTGAACACTGAAGCTTTCTTT. Protein product: CASSYSRDILNTEAFF.

The chain recombines TRBV19 with TRBJ1-4; D gene ambiguous. Germline CDR1 is LNHDA and CDR2 is SQIVND (reference sequence). Trimming left V 10 bases short and J 3 bases short, with 21 bases between. This CDR3 has 16 residues. CDR3 sequence reads: CATSRGWGDANEKLFF. CDR3 coding DNA: TGTGCCACCTCCCGGGGATGGGGTGATGCTAATGAAAAACTGTTTTTT.

The genes are TRBV15 and TRBJ1-2; a weak D match, TRBD1 (6 bases). Trimming left V 0 bases short and J 6 bases short, with 8 bases between. Germline-derived CDR1 and CDR2 are LNHNV and YYDKDF (reference sequence). The CDR3 sequence is 13 residues long. CDR3 residues: CATSRDRGDGYTF. In nucleotides, the CDR3 is TGTGCCACCAGCAGAGACAGGGGCGATGGCTACACCTTC.

V usage is TRBV7-2 and J usage is TRBJ2-7, with 9 bases lining up with TRBD2. This CDR3 has 15 amino acids. From germline, CDR1 is SGHTA and CDR2 FQGNSA. V was pared by 1 base and J by 6 bases, with 7 bases of the junction left unmatched. The CDR3 DNA is TGTGCCAGCAGCTTAGGGGGCGGGAGGGCCGCCGAGCAGTACTTC. Translation gives CASSLGGGRAAEQYF.

This chain links TRBV2 with TRBJ2-7; perhaps TRBD1 as D (6 bases). The CDR3 has 12 amino acids. The germline CDR1 and CDR2 sequences are SNHLY and FYNNEI. Between the trimmed V and J ends, which lost 10 bases and 3 bases, there was a span of 13 bases. This CDR3 reads CATSTGFYEQYF. DNA for the CDR3: TGTGCCACCTCGACAGGATTCTACGAGCAGTACTTC. Looking up the rest from reference TRBV2 and TRBJ2-7 gives the full variable domain: EPEVTQTPSHQVTQMGQEVILRCVPISNHLYFYWYRQILGQKVEFLVSFYNNEISEKSEIFDDQFSVERPDGSNFTLKIRSTKLEDSAMYFCATSTGFYEQYFGPGTRLTVT.

The genes are TRBV5-1 and TRBJ1-3, with TRBD1 as a possible D gene (6 bases). This CDR3 is built from 17 residues. V lost 1 base and J lost 0, with 14 bases in between. The germline CDR1 and CDR2 sequences are SGHRS and YFSETQ. The CDR3 DNA reads TGCGCCAGCAGCTTGTTACCGGACAGCCGCTCTGGAAACACCATATATTTT. Translation gives CASSLLPDSRSGNTIYF.

The chain combines TRBV11-2 with TRBJ1-1, with 9 positions matching TRBD1. V dropped 5 bases and J dropped 5; count of bases not matched to a gene: 6. CDR3 length: 14 amino acids. The germline gives CDR1 SGHAT, CDR2 FQNNGV. For the CDR3, the DNA is TGTGCCAGCAGCGCGCACAGGGGGCGTACTGAAGCTTTCTTT. This encodes CASSAHRGRTEAFF.

The chain joins TRBV5-4 to TRBJ2-2; D gene ambiguous. This CDR3 is 11 amino acids long. Trimming cost V 7 bases and J 6 bases, with 7 bases left between them. CDR1 and CDR2 (germline): SGHNT, YYREEE (reference sequence). The CDR3 nucleotides are TGTGCCAGCCGAGGATCCGGGGAGCTGTTTTTT. Residues: CASRGSGELFF. Full variable domain (missing parts from reference TRBV5-4 and TRBJ2-2): ETGVTQSPTHLIKTRGQQVTLRCSSQSGHNTVSWYQQALGQGPQFIFQYYREEENGRGNFPPRFSGLQFPNYSSELNVNALELDDSALYLCASRGSGELFFGEGSRLTVL.